Below, 21 T cell receptor beta chains from the same sample are listed, as sequenced in a study of blood T cells in healthy people across ages. The authors ran a second PCR of about 6 to 12 cycles using a sample-barcoded 5' primer and a J-beta primer mix. One entry per CDR3 protein, called by TCRdb with MiXCR from the 5' RACE reads. There are approximately 800,000 distinct CDR3 sequences in the sample; about 48% occur only once, and approximately 41% lies in the top ten. The sample consisted of blood. These TCRs come from an elderly man in good health.

This clonotype was picked up a small number of times. The chain uses TRBV3-1 and TRBJ1-1; no definite D call. The V and J ends lost 6 bases and 5 bases respectively, with 13 bases between them. Germline V gene data show CDR1 as LGHDT and CDR2 as YNNKEL (reference sequence). The CDR3 runs to 13 residues. This CDR3 is CASRTKGGTEAFF. The CDR3 DNA follows: TGTGCCAGCAGGACGAAGGGAGGTACTGAAGCTTTCTTT.

V gene TRBV4-1 combines with J gene TRBJ1-2; TRBD1 is a possible D gene (5 bases). The CDR3 is 15 amino acids. Germline V lookup: CDR1 MGHRA, CDR2 YSYEKL. The V gene lost 4 bases and the J gene lost 5 bases, with 17 bases spanning the gap. The CDR3 region is CASSRDPTTSYGYTF. The CDR3 nucleotides read TGCGCCAGCAGCCGGGACCCGACAACTTCTTATGGCTACACCTTC.

In this sample, this clonotype turned up once. The rearrangement links TRBV29-1 to TRBJ2-2; D gene uncertain. The V gene lost 5 bases and the J gene lost 6 bases, with 7 bases spanning the gap. From germline, CDR1 is SQVTM and CDR2 ANQGSEA. The CDR3 loop spans 11 amino acids. CDR3 DNA sequence: TGCAGCGTTTTTGGGGCCGGGGAGCTGTTTTTT. Translated, it gives CSVFGAGELFF.

The V gene is TRBV6-2 or TRBV6-3, the J gene TRBJ2-2; 8 nucleotides agree with TRBD2. CDR1 is MNHEY and CDR2 is SVGEGT in the germline V gene. V was pared by 5 bases and J by 1 base, with 9 bases of the junction left unmatched. The CDR3 runs 17 residues. The CDR3 DNA reads TGTGCCAGCAGTCCGACGCCTCTAGCGGGGAACACCGGGGAGCTGTTTTTT. Its translation is CASSPTPLAGNTGELFF.

In its sample, this clonotype was seen a few times. V and J are TRBV9 and TRBJ2-5; D is unresolved. The J call is doubtful: the DNA matches TRBJ2-7 better. The CDR3 is 13 residues long. From germline, CDR1 is SGDLS and CDR2 YYNGEE. The CDR3: CASSVDALNEQYF. DNA for the CDR3: TGTGCCAGCAGCGTAGACGCGCTTAACGAGCAGTACTTC.

The chain links TRBV5-1 to TRBJ2-7; 11 bases are shared with TRBD2. The germline gives CDR1 SGHRS, CDR2 YFSETQ. V lost 1 base and J lost 6; bases outside the gene matches: 6. CDR3 length: 15 residues. The CDR3 DNA follows: TGCGCCAGCAGCTTGACTAGCGGGAGCTTTTCCGAGCAGTACTTC. This translates into CASSLTSGSFSEQYF.

This chain connects TRBV29-1 to TRBJ2-3, with 9 bases that match TRBD1. J was trimmed by 3 bases and V by 4 bases; bases with no gene match: 11. Germline lookup yields CDR1 SQVTM and CDR2 ANQGSEA. This CDR3 has 16 amino acids. The CDR3 spells CSVVGGQGGSTDTQYF. DNA of the CDR3: TGCAGCGTTGTGGGGGGACAGGGTGGGAGTACAGATACGCAGTATTTT.

V and J are TRBV29-1 and TRBJ2-1; 7 bases are a match to TRBD1. The CDR3 is 13 amino acids. Germline loops: CDR1 SQVTM, CDR2 ANQGSEA. V gave up 6 bases and J gave up 8 bases; unmatched junction bases: 10. The CDR3 nucleotides read TGCAGCGTGGGGCCCACAGGGGTCCATGAGCAGTTCTTC. This sequence encodes CSVGPTGVHEQFF.

This clonotype was observed once. This sequence joins TRBV6-2 or TRBV6-3 and TRBJ2-7; 8 bases map to TRBD2. Germline values: CDR1 MNHEY, CDR2 SVGEGT. Germline trimming cut 10 bases from V and 0 bases from J; bases unmatched to any gene: 8. This CDR3 is 14 amino acids long. The chain's CDR3 is CAITRAGASYEQYF. The CDR3 coding sequence is TGTGCCATCACTAGAGCGGGAGCCTCCTACGAGCAGTACTTC.

This clonotype was counted ten times or more. The rearrangement links TRBV9 to TRBJ2-5; 15 bases agree with TRBD2. This CDR3 spans 16 amino acids. With 4 bases clipped from V and 5 bases from J, the junction kept 6 bases outside the gene matches. Germline CDR1 is SGDLS and CDR2 is YYNGEE. The chain's CDR3 is CASSLGLAGGEETQYF. The CDR3 bases are TGTGCCAGCAGCCTTGGACTAGCGGGAGGGGAGGAGACCCAGTACTTC.

This clonotype showed up just a few times. The chain employs TRBV7-2 and TRBJ2-3; 8 bases match TRBD2. CDR1 is SGHTA and CDR2 is FQGNSA in the germline V gene. This CDR3 has 15 residues. J was trimmed by 4 bases and V by 3 bases; bases with no gene match: 6. Here the CDR3 reads CASSFPGLGSDTQYF. CDR3 in DNA: TGTGCCAGCAGCTTCCCGGGACTAGGTTCAGATACGCAGTATTTT.

The J gene is TRBJ2-7, the V gene TRBV6-2 or TRBV6-3; 8 nucleotides line up with TRBD1. Germline V gene sequence: CDR1 MNHEY, CDR2 SVGEGT. The CDR3 contains 15 residues. V was clipped by 7 bases and J by 4 bases; unmatched bases: 12. Here the CDR3 DNA reads TGTGCCAGCACCGAAGGGCAGGGGGCTTATTACGAGCAGTACTTC. Translating gives CASTEGQGAYYEQYF.

The chain carries TRBV11-2 and TRBJ2-5; 11 positions match TRBD2. The junction had 18 bases not matched to a gene; V was cut back by 6 bases and J by 3 bases. The CDR3 has 19 residues. Per germline, CDR1 SGHAT and CDR2 FQNNGV. DNA of the CDR3: TGTGCCAGCAGACCCAGGAATAGCGGGAGGGCCTATTGGGAAGAGACCCAGTACTTC. Its translation: CASRPRNSGRAYWEETQYF.

This chain joins TRBV5-1 and TRBJ2-5, with unresolved D. Germline assignment: CDR1 SGHRS and CDR2 YFSETQ. V was shortened by 2 bases and J by 3 bases, with 5 bases between the two germline ends. The CDR3 covers 12 residues. The CDR3 protein is CASSLPEETQYF. CDR3 bases: TGCGCCAGCAGCTTACCCGAAGAGACCCAGTACTTC.

The chain has TRBV29-1 and TRBJ2-6; D is undetermined. Between the trimmed V and J ends, which lost 4 bases and 0 bases, there was a span of 10 bases. The CDR3 has 15 amino acids. CDR1 and CDR2 (germline): SQVTM, ANQGSEA. The CDR3 DNA reads TGCAGCGTTGCGGCAGGAACCTCTGGGGCCAACGTCCTGACTTTC. Protein: CSVAAGTSGANVLTF. The variable domain in full, with the rest retrieved from reference TRBV29-1 and TRBJ2-6, is SAVISQKPSRDICQRGTSLTIQCQVDSQVTMMFWYRQQPGQSLTLIATANQGSEATYESGFVIDKFPISRPNLTFSTLTVSNMSPEDSSIYLCSVAAGTSGANVLTFGAGSRLTVL.

The chain links TRBV29-1 to TRBJ2-4; D remains unclear. The CDR3 contains 13 residues. V was pared by 7 bases and J by 5 bases, with 15 bases between. CDR1 SQVTM and CDR2 ANQGSEA come from the germline V gene. CDR3 bases: TGCAGCGCCGCCGTCGGCAGACAAAACATTCAGTACTTC. This translates into CSAAVGRQNIQYF.

The J gene is TRBJ2-2, the V gene TRBV5-1; D tentatively reads TRBD1 or TRBD2 (5 bases each). The germline V gene encodes CDR1 SGHRS and CDR2 YFSETQ. The CDR3 has 13 residues. Trimming cost V 7 bases and J 6 bases, with 13 bases left between them. Here the CDR3 reads CASGPGTSGELFF. The CDR3 nucleotides are TGCGCCAGCGGCCCAGGGACGTCCGGGGAGCTGTTTTTT.

This chain joins TRBV5-1 and TRBJ1-1; D is ambiguous. Trimming took 0 bases from V and 0 from J, leaving 9 bases between them. Germline CDR1 is SGHRS and CDR2 is YFSETQ. The CDR3 has 15 amino acids. For the CDR3, the DNA is TGCGCCAGCAGCTTGGACCTGGGCATGAACACTGAAGCTTTCTTT. Translating gives CASSLDLGMNTEAFF.

This clonotype was seen a handful of times. The chain is built from TRBV11-3 and TRBJ2-3; D is undetermined. V lost 4 bases and J 4 bases, leaving 15 bases between the germline ends. Germline V gives CDR1 SGHNT, CDR2 YENEEA. The CDR3 is made up of 15 amino acids. The CDR3 DNA follows: TGTGCCAGCAGCTCTGGACGCATTCCGGCAGATACGCAGTATTTT. This encodes CASSSGRIPADTQYF. Full variable domain (remainder filled in from reference TRBV11-3 and TRBJ2-3): EAGVVQSPRYKIIEKKQPVAFWCNPISGHNTLYWYLQNLGQGPELLIRYENEEAVDDSQLPKDRFSAERLKGVDSTLKIQPAELGDSAVYLCASSSGRIPADTQYFGPGTRLTVL.

To note about this clonotype: At one end, the junction sequence differs from germline, possibly due to a read error. The rearrangement links TRBV9 to TRBJ2-1, with D perhaps matching TRBD2 (6 bases). The germline V gene encodes CDR1 SGDLS and CDR2 YYNGEE. The length of the CDR3 is 15 residues. The CDR3 spells CASSSLESGYNEQFF. In DNA form, the CDR3 reads TGCGCCAGCAGCTCCTTGGAGAGCGGGTACAATGAGCAGTTCTTC. Full variable domain (outside the CDR3, taken from reference TRBV9 and TRBJ2-1): DSGVTQTPKHLITATGQRVTLRCSPRSGDLSVYWYQQSLDQGLQFLIQYYNGEERAKGNILERFSAQQFPDLHSELNLSSLELGDSALYFCASSSLESGYNEQFFGPGTRLTVL.

This clonotype was seen a few times. The V gene is TRBV12-3 or TRBV12-4, the J gene TRBJ1-2; D is ambiguous. CDR3 length equals 13 residues. Trimming shortened V by 4 bases and J by 4 bases, and 10 bases separated the two germline ends. CDR3 protein: CASSSPGFYGYTF. The CDR3 nucleotides are TGTGCCAGCAGTTCACCGGGATTCTATGGCTACACCTTC.